This TCR beta chain originates from a study of blood T cells in healthy people across ages. In the study overall: There was about one barcoded beta molecule captured by template switching per two T cells.

Study findings and constraints: TCR beta diversity per million T cells fell roughly linearly with age.

This CDR3 has 16 residues. Germline assignment: CDR1 KGHDR and CDR2 SFDVKD. V was clipped by 3 bases and J by 8 bases; unmatched bases: 12. About this clonotype itself: The antigen is undetermined.

The donors, all healthy, were Caucasians living in Russia, aged roughly 6 to 100. Isolation recovered at least 7 million PBMCs from every sample. The authors ran a second PCR of about 7 to 12 cycles using a sample-barcoded 5' primer and a J-beta primer mix. TCRdb independently ran MiXCR on the 5' RACE reads; one entry per CDR3 protein. Of around 780,000 distinct CDR3 sequences in the sample, approximately 60% are singletons; the top ten hold roughly 25%. The chain couples TRBV24-1 to TRBJ2-1; 7 nucleotides align to TRBD1. The sample taken for sequencing was blood. The TCR was taken from a man aged 35 to 55 in good health. Here the CDR3 DNA reads TGTGCCACCAGTGATGTCCCCAGGGGGAGCGTGCATGAGCAGTTCTTC. This translates into CATSDVPRGSVHEQFF.